The entry that follows covers one TCR beta chain sequence. The data were taken from a study of blood T cell repertoires in COVID-19. Overall study context: COVID-19 samples collected from the United States, Italy and Spain covered acute and convalescent phases. From T cells, B-cell-depleted T cells, or PBMCs came the material, which was cDNA or gDNA.

The CDR3 is made up of 18 amino acids. With 4 bases removed from V and 6 bases from J, the gap between germline ends came to 22 bases. Germline V gene lookup returns CDR1 MGHRA and CDR2 YSYEKL. Original processing methods: The assay estimated nucleated cells by amplifying reference gene primers. Only in-frame clones appear in the TCRdb table, and some are missing; sequencing was by immunoSEQ multiplex PCR. V and J calls and clone size are as listed in that table; D and trimming were resolved from the DNA. The sample yields some 200,000 clones, around 81% seen once. This TCR derives from a woman aged 65 to 85 with acute or convalescent COVID-19. The material sequenced was peripheral blood. The rearrangement uses TRBV4-1 and TRBJ1-6; possible D gene TRBD1, 5 bases. The CDR3, as DNA: TGCGCCAGCAGCCCTGACGGGGGGAGGCCGAGCCCTAATTCACCCCTCCACTTT. It encodes CASSPDGGRPSPNSPLHF.